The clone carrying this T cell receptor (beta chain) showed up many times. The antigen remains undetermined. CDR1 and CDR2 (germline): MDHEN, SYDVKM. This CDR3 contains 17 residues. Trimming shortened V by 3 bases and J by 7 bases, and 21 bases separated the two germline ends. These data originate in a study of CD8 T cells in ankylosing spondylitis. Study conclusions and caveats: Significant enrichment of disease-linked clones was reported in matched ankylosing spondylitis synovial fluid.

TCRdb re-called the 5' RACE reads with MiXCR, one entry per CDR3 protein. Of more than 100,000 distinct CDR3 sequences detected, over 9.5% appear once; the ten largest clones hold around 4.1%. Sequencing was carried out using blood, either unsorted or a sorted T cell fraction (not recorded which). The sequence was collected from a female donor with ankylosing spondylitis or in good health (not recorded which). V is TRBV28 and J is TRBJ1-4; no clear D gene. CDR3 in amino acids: CASSFVSSHELSEKLFF. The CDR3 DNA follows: TGTGCCAGCAGTTTCGTCAGCAGCCACGAACTCAGTGAAAAACTGTTTTTT.